This TCR beta chain was recovered during a study of CD8 T cells in ankylosing spondylitis. Study-wide points: A motif of 7 to 9 highly homologous TCR beta variants was seen as apparently characteristic of ankylosing spondylitis blood.

This clonotype was seen at least ten times. Its antigen remains unidentified. One entry per CDR3 protein, called by TCRdb with MiXCR from the 5' RACE reads. The table shows around 490,000 distinct CDR3 sequences, with over 4% occurring only once. The CDR3 extends over 19 amino acids. Looked up from germline, CDR1 is LGHNA and CDR2 is YSLEER. V dropped 2 bases and J dropped 4 bases, with 23 bases sitting between them. Specimen: blood, either unsorted or a sorted T cell fraction (not recorded which). The chain recombines TRBV4-3 with TRBJ2-2; no reliable D call. The sequence was collected from a male donor with ankylosing spondylitis. The CDR3 is CASSQYISPVATSTGELFF. CDR3 in DNA: TGCGCCAGCAGCCAATACATTTCTCCAGTGGCGACGAGCACCGGGGAGCTGTTTTTT.